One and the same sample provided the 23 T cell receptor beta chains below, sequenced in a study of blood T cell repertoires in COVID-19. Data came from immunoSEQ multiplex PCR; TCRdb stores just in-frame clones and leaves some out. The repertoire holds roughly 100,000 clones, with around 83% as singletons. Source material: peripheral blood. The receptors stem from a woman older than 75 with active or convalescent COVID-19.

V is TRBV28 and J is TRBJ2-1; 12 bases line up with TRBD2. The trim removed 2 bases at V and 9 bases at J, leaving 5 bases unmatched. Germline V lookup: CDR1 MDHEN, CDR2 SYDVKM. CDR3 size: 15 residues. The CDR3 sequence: CASSLLAGGPLEQFF. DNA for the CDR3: TGTGCCAGCAGTTTACTAGCGGGAGGGCCGCTTGAGCAGTTCTTC.

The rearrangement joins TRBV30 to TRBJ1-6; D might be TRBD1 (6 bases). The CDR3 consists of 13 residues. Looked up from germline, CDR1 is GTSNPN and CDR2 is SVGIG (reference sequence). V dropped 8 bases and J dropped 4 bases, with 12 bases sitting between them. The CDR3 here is CAGTGQYNSPLHF. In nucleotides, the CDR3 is TGTGCCGGCACGGGACAATATAATTCACCCCTCCACTTT.

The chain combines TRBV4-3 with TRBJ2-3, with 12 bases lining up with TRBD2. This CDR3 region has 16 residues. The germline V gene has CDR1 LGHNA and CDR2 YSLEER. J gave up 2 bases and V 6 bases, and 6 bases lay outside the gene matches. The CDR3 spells CASRRGLAGHTDTQYF. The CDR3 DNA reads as TGCGCCAGCAGACGAGGACTAGCGGGACACACAGATACGCAGTATTTT.

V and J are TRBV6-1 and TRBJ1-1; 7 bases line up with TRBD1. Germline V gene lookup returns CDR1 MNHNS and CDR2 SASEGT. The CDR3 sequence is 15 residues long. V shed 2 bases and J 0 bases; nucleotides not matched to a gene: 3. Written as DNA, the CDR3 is TGTGCCAGCAGTGAACAGGGACAGATGAACACTGAAGCTTTCTTT. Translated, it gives CASSEQGQMNTEAFF.

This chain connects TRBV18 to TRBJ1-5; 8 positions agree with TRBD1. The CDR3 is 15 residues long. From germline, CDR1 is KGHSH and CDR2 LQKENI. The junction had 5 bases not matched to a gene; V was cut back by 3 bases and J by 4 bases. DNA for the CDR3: TGTGCCAGCTCACCTCGACAGGGGAATAATCAGCCCCAGCATTTT. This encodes CASSPRQGNNQPQHF.

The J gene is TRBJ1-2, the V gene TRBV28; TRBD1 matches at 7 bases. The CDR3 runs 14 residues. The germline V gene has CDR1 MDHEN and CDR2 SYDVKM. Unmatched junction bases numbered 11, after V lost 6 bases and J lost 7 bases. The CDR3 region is CASRYSDRVSGYTF. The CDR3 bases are TGTGCCAGCAGGTACTCAGACAGGGTTAGTGGCTACACCTTC.

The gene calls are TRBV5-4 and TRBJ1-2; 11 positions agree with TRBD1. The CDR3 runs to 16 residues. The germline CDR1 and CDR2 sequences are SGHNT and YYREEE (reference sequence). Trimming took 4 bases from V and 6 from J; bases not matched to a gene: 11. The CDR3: CASSPGQGGSGDGYTF. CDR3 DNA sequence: TGTGCCAGCAGCCCGGGACAGGGGGGATCTGGCGATGGCTACACCTTC.

This CDR3 reads CASSPHSDQPQHF. DNA of the CDR3: TGTGCCAGCTCACCACACAGTGATCAGCCCCAGCATTTT. The chain is built from TRBV18 and TRBJ1-5; D gene uncertain. Germline lookup yields CDR1 KGHSH and CDR2 LQKENI. The V end was cut by 1 base, the J end by 5 bases, with 6 bases between. The CDR3 has 13 residues.

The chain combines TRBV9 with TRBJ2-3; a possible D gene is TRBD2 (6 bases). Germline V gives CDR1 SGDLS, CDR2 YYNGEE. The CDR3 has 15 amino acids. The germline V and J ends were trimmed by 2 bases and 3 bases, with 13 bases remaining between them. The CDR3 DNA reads TGTGCCAGCAGCGTCGACGGCGGGAATACAGATACGCAGTATTTT. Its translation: CASSVDGGNTDTQYF.

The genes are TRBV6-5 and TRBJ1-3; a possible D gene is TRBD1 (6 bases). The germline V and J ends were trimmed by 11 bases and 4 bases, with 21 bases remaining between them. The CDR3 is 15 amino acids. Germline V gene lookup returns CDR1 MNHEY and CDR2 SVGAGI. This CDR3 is CAASPGQPGGNTIYF. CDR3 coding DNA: TGTGCCGCGAGCCCAGGACAGCCTGGGGGAAACACCATATATTTT.

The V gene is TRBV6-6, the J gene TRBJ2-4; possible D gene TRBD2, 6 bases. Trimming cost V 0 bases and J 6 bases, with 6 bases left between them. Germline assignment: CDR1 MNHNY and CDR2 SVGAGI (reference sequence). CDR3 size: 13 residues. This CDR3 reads CASSYSGGNIQYF. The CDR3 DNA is TGTGCCAGCAGTTACTCGGGGGGAAACATTCAGTACTTC.

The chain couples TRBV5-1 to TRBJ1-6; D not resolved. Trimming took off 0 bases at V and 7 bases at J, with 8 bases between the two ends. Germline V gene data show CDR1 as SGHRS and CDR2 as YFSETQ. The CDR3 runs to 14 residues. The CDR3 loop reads CASSLGRENSPLHF. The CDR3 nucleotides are TGCGCCAGCAGCTTGGGGCGGGAAAATTCACCCCTCCACTTT. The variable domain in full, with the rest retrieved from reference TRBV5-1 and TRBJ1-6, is KAGVTQTPRYLIKTRGQQVTLSCSPISGHRSVSWYQQTPGQGLQFLFEYFSETQRNKGNFPGRFSGRQFSNSRSEMNVSTLELGDSALYLCASSLGRENSPLHFGNGTRLTVT.

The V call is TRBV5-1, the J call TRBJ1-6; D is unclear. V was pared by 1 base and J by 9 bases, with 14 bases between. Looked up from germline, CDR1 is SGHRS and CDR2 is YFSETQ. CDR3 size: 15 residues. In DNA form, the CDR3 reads TGCGCCAGCAGCTTGAATGGCGGAAATACTTCACCCCTCCACTTT. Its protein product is CASSLNGGNTSPLHF.

The CDR3 bases are TGTGCCACCAGTGTAAGAGAAACGGGACAGCCAAATCAGCCCCAGCATTTT. This codes for CATSVRETGQPNQPQHF. The chain couples TRBV24-1 to TRBJ1-5; 7 bases match TRBD1. Germline CDR1 KGHDR, CDR2 SFDVKD. The CDR3 spans 17 residues. The ends lost 5 bases at V and 4 bases at J; junction bases unmatched: 13.

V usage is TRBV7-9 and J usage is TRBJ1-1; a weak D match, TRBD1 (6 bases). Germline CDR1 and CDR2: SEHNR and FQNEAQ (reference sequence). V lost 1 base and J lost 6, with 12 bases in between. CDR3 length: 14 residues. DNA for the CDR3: TGTGCCAGCAGCTTAGGGGACAAATTGTCTGAAGCTTTCTTT. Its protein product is CASSLGDKLSEAFF.

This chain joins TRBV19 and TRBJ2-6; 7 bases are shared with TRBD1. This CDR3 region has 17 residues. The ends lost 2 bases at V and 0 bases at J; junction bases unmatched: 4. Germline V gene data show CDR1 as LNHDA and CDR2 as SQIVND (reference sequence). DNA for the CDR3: TGTGCCAGTAGTATATCCAGGGGGATCTCTGGGGCCAACGTCCTGACTTTC. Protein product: CASSISRGISGANVLTF. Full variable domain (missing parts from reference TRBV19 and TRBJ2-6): DGGITQSPKYLFRKEGQNVTLSCEQNLNHDAMYWYRQDPGQGLRLIYYSQIVNDFQKGDIAEGYSVSREKKESFPLTVTSAQKNPTAFYLCASSISRGISGANVLTFGAGSRLTVL.

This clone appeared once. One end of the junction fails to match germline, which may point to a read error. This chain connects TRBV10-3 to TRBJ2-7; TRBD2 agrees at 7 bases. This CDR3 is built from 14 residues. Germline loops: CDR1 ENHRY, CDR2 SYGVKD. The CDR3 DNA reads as TGTGCCGTCAGCCCCCAAGGCGGGAGCTACGAGCAGTACTTC. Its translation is CAVSPQGGSYEQYF.

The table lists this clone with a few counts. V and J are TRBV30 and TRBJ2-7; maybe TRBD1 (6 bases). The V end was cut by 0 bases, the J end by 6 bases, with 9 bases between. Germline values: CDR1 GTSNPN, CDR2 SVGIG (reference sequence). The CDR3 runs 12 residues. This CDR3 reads CAWSVIQGEQYF. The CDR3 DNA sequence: TGTGCCTGGAGTGTTATACAGGGCGAGCAGTACTTC.

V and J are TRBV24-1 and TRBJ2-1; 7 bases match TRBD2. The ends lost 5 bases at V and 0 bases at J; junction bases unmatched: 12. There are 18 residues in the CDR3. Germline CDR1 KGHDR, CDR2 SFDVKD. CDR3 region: CATSGASGSLRSYNEQFF. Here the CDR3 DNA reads TGTGCCACCAGTGGCGCTAGCGGAAGCCTCCGCTCCTACAATGAGCAGTTCTTC.

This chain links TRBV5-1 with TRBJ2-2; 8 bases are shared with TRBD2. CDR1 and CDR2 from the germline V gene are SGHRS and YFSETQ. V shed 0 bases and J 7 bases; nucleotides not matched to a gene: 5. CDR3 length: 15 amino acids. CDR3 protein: CASSLASGGSGELFF. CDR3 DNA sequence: TGCGCCAGCAGCTTGGCCAGCGGGGGAAGCGGGGAGCTGTTTTTT. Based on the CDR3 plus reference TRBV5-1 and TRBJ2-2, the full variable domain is KAGVTQTPRYLIKTRGQQVTLSCSPISGHRSVSWYQQTPGQGLQFLFEYFSETQRNKGNFPGRFSGRQFSNSRSEMNVSTLELGDSALYLCASSLASGGSGELFFGEGSRLTVL.

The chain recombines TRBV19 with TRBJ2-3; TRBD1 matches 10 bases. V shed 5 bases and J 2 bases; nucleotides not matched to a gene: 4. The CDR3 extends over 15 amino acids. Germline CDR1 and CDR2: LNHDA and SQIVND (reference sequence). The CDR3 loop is CASSYGTGVTDTQYF. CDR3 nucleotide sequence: TGTGCCAGTAGTTACGGGACAGGGGTCACAGATACGCAGTATTTT.

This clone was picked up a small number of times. The CDR3 is CASSPPGQGNANEKLFF. DNA of the CDR3: TGTGCCAGCTCACCACCCGGGCAGGGCAACGCTAATGAAAAACTGTTTTTT. This chain links TRBV18 with TRBJ1-4; tentative D call: TRBD1 (5 bases). The CDR3 is made up of 17 amino acids. Germline V gene lookup returns CDR1 KGHSH and CDR2 LQKENI. Trimming shortened V by 0 bases and J by 3 bases, and 14 bases separated the two germline ends.

The CDR3 bases are TGTGCCAGCAGCCAAGACAGCTATGGCTACACCTTC. Translated, it gives CASSQDSYGYTF. The rearrangement links TRBV4-2 to TRBJ1-2; no definite D call. The CDR3 is 12 amino acids. Trimming left V 0 bases short and J 4 bases short, with 3 bases between. CDR1 LGHNA and CDR2 YNFKEQ come from the germline V gene.